The entry that follows covers one TCR beta chain sequence. The antigen it binds to is not known. Base qualities were left out, and no much larger clone turns up one base away. Library preparation employed the immunoSEQ multiplex PCR assay. For the multiplex PCR, a mixture combining 60 forward primers for TCR Vbeta segments and 13 reverse primers for TCR Jbeta segments was used. The CDR3 region of rearranged TCR beta genes was amplified from genomic DNA with a multiplex PCR assay. Amplified TCR beta libraries were sequenced as 87-base-pair reads on the Illumina HiSeq System. The authors' pipeline ran thus. A later analysis counted tens of millions of unique TCR beta chains across the 670 or so repertoires, and some 11 million of these chains were shared by at least two donors. A nearest-neighbor algorithm error-corrected the raw reads and collapsed the reads into unique sequences, merging closely related sequences to remove PCR and sequencing errors. To assign V, D and J gene segments, CDR3 sequences were aligned to IMGT reference sequences. For a sequence to be retained, at least a six-nucleotide match to both a V gene segment and a J gene segment was required. Rearrangements were classified as productive when the CDR3 lacked stop codons and remained in frame with V and J, and all other rearrangements were classified as non-productive. CDR3 was defined according to IMGT convention as the region running from the second conserved V-encoded cysteine to the conserved J-encoded phenylalanine. The earlier analysis of some 580 of the donors excluded any sequence lacking an unambiguous match to a single V gene segment. In an earlier analysis of some 590 of the donors, a V segment was called functional when productive rearrangements were above 56.7%, and segregating when the standard deviation between donors exceeded 5%. To diagnose cytomegalovirus status from the catalog of TCR beta chain sequences, a statistical classification framework was built. In a later analysis, TCR nucleotide sequences were compared against IMGT/GENE-DB human TR gene sequences so that V and J genes could be assigned. A later analysis assigned CDR3 sequences and most-parsimonious VDJ recombination scenarios with the TCRdist pipeline. In a later analysis, every TCR beta chain was defined by the combination of its CDR3 amino acid sequence and its V-gene family, and reads without a unique V-gene family were dropped. As a way to deal with suspected cross-contamination and a sequencing artifact, a later analysis dropped hundreds of nucleotide sequences that were highly shared and had low generation probability. In a later analysis, a clonal expansion index was calculated for each public chain from normalized within-repertoire ranks of inferred template counts. A later analysis computed generation probabilities with a VDJ recombination model fitted to out-of-frame rearrangements, and checked the results against IGoR. A later analysis scored TCR-TCR, TCR-HLA and TCR-CMV co-occurrence with hypergeometric tests, applying a repertoire-size bias correction to TCR pairs. False discovery rates were estimated in a later analysis by permuting HLA or CMV assignments 20 times. In a later analysis, co-occurring TCRs were grouped using DBSCAN, with TCRdist sequence similarity added in when clustering inside HLA-allele-positive subsets. Co-occurrence clustering excluded repertoires with fewer than 30,000 or more than 120,000 public chains, plus five with anomalous nucleotide sharing. TCRdb stores this immuneACCESS table with in-frame sequences only. Part of the clones is absent; in the studies checked, under half of the shortfall reflects unresolved V genes, and no reason is known for the rest. Clone size and V and J calls were adopted from that table, with D and trimming inferred from the DNA. The sample includes approximately 210,000 clones, with 70% to 80% observed a single time. The ten biggest clones cover 1.5% to 2% of the sample.

This entry comes from a study of cytomegalovirus exposure and HLA in healthy donors (dated by TCRdb to about 2017). For the study in its entirety: According to an earlier analysis of 450 to 650 of the donors, 150 million to 200 million T cells yielded over 90 million unique TCR beta sequences and 250 to 350 Gb of sequence data. Along with the roughly 610-subject first cohort, a separate validation cohort of over a hundred different subjects was used. A later genetic analysis took genome-wide SNP genotypes for about 65% of the roughly 670 donors and used that subset as a discovery cohort. An early release covering more than 500 HLA-typed donors comprised approximately 290 gigabases of sequencing data and roughly 85 million unique TCR sequences. Typing coverage differed by locus: A, B, C, DRB1 and DQB1 were typed in about 629-640 donors, DQA1 in about 550, DPA1 in 600 to 610, and DPB1 in around 440. The study profiled the T cell repertoires of about 640 subjects by immunosequencing and related them to cytomegalovirus serostatus. Across approximately 400 genotyped donors of the cohort, an average of roughly 250,000 unique TCR beta nucleotide sequences per donor were sequenced, and roughly a sixth of those sequences were non-productive. The later analysis used no new phenotypic data to find candidate immune exposures, relying instead on TCR beta sequences and their occurrence across donors. High-throughput TCR immunosequencing, statistical association of individual TCRs with disease status, and machine learning were combined to predict cytomegalovirus infection status. HLA typing covered class I and class II loci at four-digit resolution. About five DR-DQ haplotypes were treated as single units for association and clustering because of strong linkage in the cohort. Every repertoire in the discovery cohort had been generated on one and the same sequencing platform. The study was designed to test whether signatures of past pathogen exposure could be identified by cataloging public T cell receptors. In an earlier analysis of roughly 540 of the donors, high-throughput TCR beta sequencing was used to judge whether each TCR beta V gene segment behaved as functional or pseudogenic. Donor age, sex, ethnicity and CMV serostatus were compiled together with the repertoire data. A later analysis re-analyzed previously published TCR beta repertoires from 550 to 700 donors and added high-resolution HLA genotyping to study TCR occurrence patterns. Among the roughly 380 genotyped donors, roughly 80% belonged to the genetic ancestry cluster associated with self-reported Caucasian donors. Results the study describes overall, beyond this receptor: Sequencing depth was assumed to be roughly uniform across donors in the presence/absence analyses, though that assumption may not hold. When HLA alleles, especially DR and DQ, strongly co-occurred, attributing TCR associations to individual alleles was difficult. In an earlier analysis of roughly 500 of the donors, most TCR beta V segments appeared in productive rearrangements about 90% or about 30% of the time, broadly matching IMGT annotations. A further reported finding was that TCR beta sequences accurately predicted the HLA-A and HLA-B alleles for most subjects in the first cohort. According to a later analysis, most CMV-associated TCR beta chains appeared to be HLA-restricted, and the HLA associations seemed to be driven largely by CMV exposure. Most TCR sequences were observed very rarely across donors, whereas some public TCRs were present in many individuals. According to a later analysis, TCR association rates differed among HLA loci, with DRB1 alleles showing the most associated TCRs and HLA-C alleles showing the fewest. It was suggested by the authors that the approach could potentially be generalized to other disease states and immunological phenotypes. A cluster of highly shared sequence variants was judged likely to represent a technical artifact of the sequencing pipeline. In the study, roughly 160 TCR beta chains were listed as associated with cytomegalovirus. A few of the identified cytomegalovirus-associated TCR beta chains were confirmed in vitro to be specific for cytomegalovirus antigens. About 17 rarely observed V segments, including chromosome 9 orphons, were excluded from the earlier analysis of just under 600 of the donors because counts were too low. Some IMGT-functional V segments, including TRBV6-2 and TRBV6-3, could not be told apart with the 87-base-pair reads, so those segments were excluded. CMV serostatus was the only immune exposure information available for the cohort. Cytomegalovirus status was reported to be diagnosed by the classifier with high specificity and sensitivity in both the original and validation cohorts. Correlated functional status among segregating V segments might be attributable to linkage disequilibrium, but an unknown experimental factor could not be ruled out. Compared with the 666-donor mean, donors in an Asian-associated ancestry cluster had fewer N-insertions in productive TCRs, according to a later genetic analysis. In a later analysis, HLA-associated TCR beta chains were found to be more clonally expanded and to have lower generation probabilities than equally common non-associated chains. An association between a missense DCLRE1C variant and V-gene and J-gene trimming of TCR beta chains was found in a later genetic analysis and replicated in an independent cohort. At a false discovery rate of 0.05, a later analysis linked roughly 17,000 TCR beta sequences to specific HLA alleles. This cohort had only TCR beta chains sequenced, and the lack of alpha or paired-chain data limited which features could be detected. Because some donors lacked HLA typing at each locus, the association tests relied only on the typed subset. According to a later analysis, parvovirus B19, influenza, CMV and Epstein-Barr virus appeared linked to several top co-occurrence clusters.

In total, more than 500 healthy bone marrow donors made up the cohort. Cohort members were all nominally healthy when sampled, although unrecorded immune exposures were likely present. The donor tested CMV seronegative and was one of the 352 seronegative cohort members. Each donor provided a peripheral blood sample, and peripheral blood mononuclear cells were used for TCR beta sequencing. The Qiagen DNeasy Blood Extraction Kit was used to extract genomic DNA from the blood cell samples. As encoded in the germline V gene, CDR1 is MGHDK while CDR2 is SYGVNS. V loses 0 bases, J loses 8 bases, and the germline ends lie 14 bases apart. CDR3 length: 16 amino acids, cysteine to phenylalanine. CDR3 DNA is the only sequence kept; it has 48 bases, read in frame from the first base.

Sequencing input: PBMCs. The receptor chain draws on TRBV25-1 and TRBJ1-6; the D gene cannot be named for sure. This TCR derives from a woman in her forties or fifties in good health and CMV-seronegative. The nucleotide sequence reads as follows: TGTGCCAGCAGTGAATATGCGGCAGCGGCGGATTCACCCCTCCACTTT. Its product reads: CASSEYAAAADSPLHF.